The entry below describes one TCR beta chain. Antigen unknown. The data belong to a study of CXCR3-negative and CXCR3-positive naive CD8 T cells. Per CD8+ T cell subset, triplicate sorts of 300,000 or so cells each were done. Study conclusions and caveats: Naive cells with CXCR3 showed TRB CDR3s that were more hydrophobic than those in CXCR3-negative naive cells. Naive subsets had comparable surface CD5; TCR strength was inferred from TRB CDR3 properties.

Carrying UMI labels, the TRB cDNA libraries were prepared through 5' RACE. From its re-call of the 5' RACE reads, TCRdb lists each CDR3 protein once, without DNA. The sample table includes around 160,000 distinct CDR3 sequences. The sequencing sample was made of naive CXCR3+ CD8+ T cells from blood. Subset reported: CD45RO-CCR7+CD27+CD95- naive CD8+ T cells expressing CXCR3 (TNR3+). The sequence derives from a human donor in good health. Some clones in this sample may be carry-over from other donors' samples.

The CDR3 is CASSLGTYGELFF. This sequence joins TRBV5-1 and TRBJ2-2. The CDR3 is 13 residues long. Germline V gene data show CDR1 as SGHRS and CDR2 as YFSETQ.